This T cell receptor (beta chain) originates from a study of low-dose radiotherapy and immunotherapy resistance in tumors. About the study: Intravenous administration to patients comprised nivolumab at 240 mg every two weeks and ipilimumab at 1 mg/kg every six weeks.

First-strand cDNA relied on TRAV- and TRBV-specific primers spanning alpha and beta chains. A constant-region primer paired with the V-primer adapter amplified TCRs over about 19 PCR cycles. A single record per CDR3 protein comes from TCRdb applying MiXCR to the reads. The table lists 8,300 or so distinct CDR3 sequences, about 65% of them singletons. The source is a human donor with advanced metastatic prostate, ovarian, gallbladder or colorectal cancer (not recorded which). This table probably holds off-target reads from a library built for another chain.

The CDR3 nucleotides are TGTGCCAGCAGCGTGGCCCAGGGGTTTGAAAACACCATATATTTT. Its translation: CASSVAQGFENTIYF. This chain uses TRBV9 with TRBJ1-3; tentative D call: TRBD1 (6 bases). There are 15 residues in the CDR3. The V end was cut by 2 bases, the J end by 6 bases, with 15 bases between. In germline, CDR1 is SGDLS, CDR2 YYNGEE.